Listed here are 31 T cell receptor beta chains from one sample, sequenced in a study of cytomegalovirus exposure and HLA in healthy donors. PCR was performed using 60 Vbeta and 13 Jbeta primers. The assay was immunoSEQ multiplex PCR, and TCRdb's table has in-frame clones only and misses some. The sample has some 130,000 clones; 66% are singletons. Sequencing was done on a sample of PBMCs. Every receptor here comes from a human donor in good health.

Points on this clone: Other DNA sequences of this sample code for an identical CDR3. CDR3 loop: CASSPGRGSYNEQFF. The CDR3 DNA follows: TGTGCCAGCTCCCCGGGCAGGGGCTCCTACAATGAGCAGTTCTTC. The rearrangement joins TRBV18 to TRBJ2-1; weak D call: TRBD1 (6 bases). CDR3 length: 15 amino acids. The ends were cut back, 6 bases at V and 0 bases at J, with 12 bases in the middle. Germline CDR1 is KGHSH and CDR2 is LQKENI.

V usage is TRBV7-9 and J usage is TRBJ1-1, with D tentatively TRBD1 (6 bases). The CDR3 extends over 15 amino acids. Germline CDR1 SEHNR, CDR2 FQNEAQ (reference sequence). V gave up 4 bases and J gave up 0 bases, with 12 bases separating them. The CDR3, as DNA: TGTGCCAGCAGCTCAGGGGCCACTCTGAACACTGAAGCTTTCTTT. Translated, it gives CASSSGATLNTEAFF.

A few counts support this clone. The chain carries TRBV5-6 and TRBJ1-4; D might be TRBD1 (5 bases). The CDR3 loop spans 15 amino acids. Germline V CDR1 and CDR2: SGHDT, YYEEEE. V lost 0 bases to trimming and J lost 4 bases, with 10 bases between them. This CDR3 is CASSLAAGRNEKLFF. Written as DNA, the CDR3 is TGTGCCAGCAGCTTGGCCGCGGGGCGTAATGAAAAACTGTTTTTT.

The J gene is TRBJ2-7, the V gene TRBV19, with unresolved D. This CDR3 is built from 15 residues. Germline V lookup: CDR1 LNHDA, CDR2 SQIVND (reference sequence). The V end was cut by 2 bases, the J end by 0 bases, with 11 bases between. The CDR3 DNA reads as TGTGCCAGTAGTATAACTCCATTAAGCTCCTACGAGCAGTACTTC. It is translated as CASSITPLSSYEQYF.

Here the CDR3 reads CASSSTGSRANIQYF. CDR3 sequence (DNA): TGTGCCAGCAGTTCAACAGGGTCCCGGGCGAACATTCAGTACTTC. The chain employs TRBV28 and TRBJ2-4; the D gene is possibly TRBD1 (6 bases). CDR3 length: 15 residues. Germline CDR1 and CDR2: MDHEN and SYDVKM. Deletions cut 4 bases from V and 7 bases from J, with 17 bases between.

The chain recombines TRBV4-3 with TRBJ1-3, with D perhaps TRBD1 (5 bases). Germline V gives CDR1 LGHNA, CDR2 YSLEER. This CDR3 contains 15 residues. V shed 0 bases and J shed 1 base, with 7 bases lying between them. The CDR3 nucleotides read TGCGCCAGCAGCCAAGACGGGGGGTCTGGAAACACCATATATTTT. Amino acids: CASSQDGGSGNTIYF.

The J gene is TRBJ2-7, the V gene TRBV7-9; 7 nucleotides align to TRBD2. There are 14 residues in the CDR3. V gave up 1 base and J gave up 5 bases; unmatched junction bases: 5. Germline V gene sequence: CDR1 SEHNR, CDR2 FQNEAQ (reference sequence). CDR3 in DNA: TGTGCCAGCAGCTTAGGACCCGGGGGGAACGAGCAGTACTTC. Translation: CASSLGPGGNEQYF.

The chain recombines TRBV9 with TRBJ2-2; D is undetermined. Germline V lookup: CDR1 SGDLS, CDR2 YYNGEE. This CDR3 spans 12 amino acids. Deletions cut 2 bases from V and 5 bases from J, with 4 bases between. The CDR3 loop reads CASSVETGELFF. The CDR3 region has the DNA TGTGCCAGCAGCGTTGAGACCGGGGAGCTGTTTTTT.

This rearrangement joins TRBV5-6 to TRBJ1-5; TRBD1 agrees at 7 bases. The V and J ends lost 1 base and 6 bases, in that order; junction bases with no gene match: 4. The CDR3 contains 14 residues. The germline gives CDR1 SGHDT, CDR2 YYEEEE. The CDR3 DNA follows: TGTGCCAGCAGCTTGAGGCAGGGGGTTCAGCCCCAGCATTTT. As protein: CASSLRQGVQPQHF.

This clone came up once. This chain joins TRBV2 and TRBJ2-1; TRBD2 might be the D (5 bases). Germline CDR1 reads SNHLY; CDR2 reads FYNNEI. The CDR3 sequence is 15 residues long. Trimming removed 2 bases at V and 5 bases at J, with 13 bases between. CDR3 protein: CASSEHLTTNNEQFF. The CDR3 DNA sequence: TGTGCCAGCAGTGAACACCTGACTACTAACAATGAGCAGTTCTTC.

This clone was seen a single time. This sequence joins TRBV25-1 and TRBJ1-1, with TRBD1 identical over 9 bases. The junction had 11 bases not matched to a gene; V was cut back by 1 base and J by 5 bases. The CDR3 runs 17 residues. The germline V gene has CDR1 MGHDK and CDR2 SYGVNS. The CDR3 region is CASSESGQGSSGTEAFF. The CDR3 DNA reads as TGTGCCAGCAGTGAATCGGGACAGGGTAGTTCAGGAACTGAAGCTTTCTTT. Full variable domain (rest looked up from reference TRBV25-1 and TRBJ1-1): EADIYQTPRYLVIGTGKKITLECSQTMGHDKMYWYQQDPGMELHLIHYSYGVNSTEKGDLSSESTVSRIRTEHFPLTLESARPSHTSQYLCASSESGQGSSGTEAFFGQGTRLTVV.

Only a few counts were recorded for this clone. Other DNA variants within this sample encode the same CDR3. The chain combines TRBV7-2 with TRBJ2-3; D perhaps matches TRBD1 (6 bases). The V gene's germline CDR1 is SGHTA and CDR2 FQGNSA. The CDR3 contains 14 residues. V dropped 4 bases and J dropped 4 bases, with 12 bases sitting between them. The CDR3 protein is CASSSGTSPDTQYF. The CDR3 DNA reads TGTGCCAGCAGCTCCGGGACATCCCCAGATACGCAGTATTTT.

The chain joins TRBV6-1 to TRBJ1-5, with no clear D. The germline gives CDR1 MNHNS, CDR2 SASEGT. The CDR3 spans 13 residues. Trimming left V 5 bases short and J 5 bases short, with 10 bases between. CDR3 sequence reads: CASSQFRDQPQHF. DNA of the CDR3: TGTGCCAGCAGTCAATTTCGGGATCAGCCCCAGCATTTT.

The chain has TRBV11-1 and TRBJ2-5; 10 nucleotides match TRBD1. CDR1 SGHAT and CDR2 FQDESV come from the germline V gene (reference sequence). The length of the CDR3 is 15 residues. V gave up 8 bases and J gave up 5 bases; unmatched junction bases: 11. In nucleotides, the CDR3 is TGTGCCAGCGGTTCCGGGACAGGGGCTCGGGAGACCCAGTACTTC. This translates into CASGSGTGARETQYF.

The CDR3 sequence is CASSTSPLGSNGYTF. As DNA, the CDR3 is TGTGCCAGCAGCACTAGTCCGCTGGGTTCAAATGGCTACACCTTC. This chain joins TRBV11-3 and TRBJ1-2; D not certain. V dropped 5 bases and J dropped 6 bases, with 19 bases sitting between them. There are 15 residues in the CDR3. The germline CDR1 and CDR2 sequences are SGHNT and YENEEA.

The genes are TRBV9 and TRBJ2-3, with D tentatively TRBD2 (6 bases). CDR3 length: 15 amino acids. Per the germline V gene, CDR1 is SGDLS and CDR2 is YYNGEE. Trimming left V 3 bases short and J 0 bases short, with 11 bases between. CDR3 nucleotide sequence: TGTGCCAGCAGCGGGACGGGAGCAAGCACAGATACGCAGTATTTT. Translating gives CASSGTGASTDTQYF.

This clone was counted only a few times. V and J are TRBV29-1 and TRBJ1-1, with TRBD1 matching over 8 bases. There are 14 residues in the CDR3. V was pared by 7 bases and J by 3 bases, with 10 bases of the junction left unmatched. Germline CDR1 and CDR2: SQVTM and ANQGSEA. This chain's CDR3 is CSGSSGGAYTEAFF. CDR3 in DNA: TGCAGCGGGTCCTCAGGGGGCGCGTACACTGAAGCTTTCTTT.

The V and J genes are TRBV7-9 and TRBJ2-3, with 7 nucleotides matching TRBD2. CDR3 length: 14 residues. Germline lookup yields CDR1 SEHNR and CDR2 FQNEAQ (reference sequence). V lost 0 bases, J lost 5 bases, and 2 bases stayed unmatched. Here the CDR3 DNA reads TGTGCCAGCAGCTTAGCGGGAGGGGTAGATACGCAGTATTTT. As protein: CASSLAGGVDTQYF.

The chain joins TRBV28 to TRBJ1-2; 8 positions agree with TRBD1. The V gene's germline CDR1 is MDHEN and CDR2 SYDVKM. The CDR3 sequence is 14 residues long. With 5 bases clipped from V and 4 bases from J, the junction kept 6 bases outside the gene matches. DNA for the CDR3: TGTGCCAGCAGTCTCCGACAGGGGACCTATGGCTACACCTTC. Protein: CASSLRQGTYGYTF.

The chain links TRBV7-3 to TRBJ2-2, with D unresolved. With 5 bases removed from V and 6 bases from J, the gap between germline ends came to 7 bases. Germline CDR1 SGHTA, CDR2 FQGTGA. The CDR3 extends over 12 amino acids. The CDR3 reads CASSTPPGELFF. The CDR3 DNA reads TGTGCCAGCAGCACACCGCCCGGGGAGCTGTTTTTT.

The chain has TRBV30 and TRBJ1-1; 8 bases agree with TRBD1. With 3 bases clipped from V and 3 bases from J, the junction kept 3 bases outside the gene matches. CDR1 GTSNPN and CDR2 SVGIG come from the germline V gene (reference sequence). The CDR3 spans 13 residues. CDR3 amino acids: CAWRDRDHTEAFF. CDR3 sequence (DNA): TGTGCCTGGAGGGACAGGGACCACACTGAAGCTTTCTTT.

J is TRBJ2-6 and V is TRBV13; TRBD2 is a possible D gene (6 bases). Germline lookup yields CDR1 PRHDT and CDR2 FYEKMQ (reference sequence). The CDR3 runs 15 residues. Trimming removed 2 bases from V and 4 bases from J, with 9 bases in between. CDR3 in amino acids: CASSLPGGGANVLTF. CDR3 bases: TGTGCCAGCAGCTTACCCGGGGGAGGGGCCAACGTCCTGACTTTC.

This sequence joins TRBV28 and TRBJ2-6, with D uncertain. CDR1 and CDR2 from the germline V gene are MDHEN and SYDVKM. The ends were cut back, 5 bases at V and 0 bases at J, with 5 bases in the middle. The CDR3 spans 14 residues. CDR3 coding DNA: TGTGCCAGCAGTATAGACTCTGGGGCCAACGTCCTGACTTTC. This encodes CASSIDSGANVLTF.

The rearrangement links TRBV18 to TRBJ2-7; possible D gene TRBD2, 6 bases. V lost 6 bases and J 2 bases, leaving 8 bases between the germline ends. CDR1 is KGHSH and CDR2 is LQKENI in the germline V gene. The CDR3 runs 12 residues. CDR3 amino acids: CASSPGAYEQYF. Written as DNA, the CDR3 is TGTGCCAGCTCGCCGGGAGCCTACGAGCAGTACTTC.

This chain links TRBV28 with TRBJ1-6, with a possible D match to TRBD1 (5 bases). Germline CDR1 reads MDHEN; CDR2 reads SYDVKM. The CDR3 has 18 residues. The V gene lost 6 bases and the J gene lost 8 bases, with 26 bases spanning the gap. Written as DNA, the CDR3 is TGTGCCAGCAGGCTCCCCCGTCGGGGGATATCCTACTATTCACCCCTCCACTTT. Translating gives CASRLPRRGISYYSPLHF.

This chain uses TRBV9 with TRBJ2-5, with 10 nucleotides matching TRBD1. The CDR3 spans 14 residues. V lost 2 bases and J lost 7; bases outside the gene matches: 5. Germline-derived CDR1 and CDR2 are SGDLS and YYNGEE. CDR3 coding DNA: TGTGCCAGCAGCGTGGTGGGACAGGGGACGACCCAGTACTTC. This translates into CASSVVGQGTTQYF.

This clone was counted a few times. V gene TRBV7-9 combines with J gene TRBJ1-5, with 7 bases fitting TRBD1. The CDR3 runs to 14 residues. V was pared by 1 base and J by 9 bases, with 6 bases of the junction left unmatched. Germline CDR1 reads SEHNR; CDR2 reads FQNEAQ (reference sequence). The CDR3 spells CASSLGGGLGPQHF. The CDR3 DNA follows: TGTGCCAGCAGCTTAGGAGGGGGCTTAGGGCCCCAGCATTTT.

The chain couples TRBV7-2 to TRBJ1-5; 7 nucleotides align to TRBD1. This CDR3 region has 14 residues. CDR1 is SGHTA, CDR2 FQGNSA, per germline. Unmatched junction bases numbered 3, after V lost 6 bases and J lost 1 base. The CDR3 spells CASSVQGSNQPQHF. CDR3 nucleotide sequence: TGTGCCAGCAGTGTACAGGGGAGCAATCAGCCCCAGCATTTT.

This chain links TRBV5-8 with TRBJ2-1; D is uncertain. V was clipped by 5 bases and J by 12 bases, with 21 bases between them. This CDR3 is built from 14 residues. The germline V gene has CDR1 SGHTS and CDR2 YDEGEE. The CDR3 DNA reads TGTGCCAGCAGTCCATCGGAGTCCGGATTAAGGCAGTTCTTC. Translation: CASSPSESGLRQFF.

V and J are TRBV9 and TRBJ2-1; TRBD1 is a possible D gene (6 bases). In germline, CDR1 is SGDLS, CDR2 YYNGEE. This CDR3 has 15 amino acids. The V and J ends lost 1 base and 4 bases respectively, with 12 bases between them. In nucleotides, the CDR3 is TGTGCCAGCAGCGTATTCCGAGGGGGTTACAATGAGCAGTTCTTC. It encodes CASSVFRGGYNEQFF.

About this clone itself: This specimen includes other DNA sequences encoding the same CDR3. The gene calls are TRBV18 and TRBJ2-7; possible D gene TRBD1, 5 bases. The CDR3 runs 13 residues. Trimming shortened V by 6 bases and J by 1 base, and 10 bases separated the two germline ends. Germline V gene sequence: CDR1 KGHSH, CDR2 LQKENI. DNA of the CDR3: TGTGCCAGCTCCCGCGACAGATCCTACGAGCAGTACTTC. It is translated as CASSRDRSYEQYF.